The 11 T cell receptor beta chains below come from one sample, sequenced in a study of T cells in localized non-small cell lung cancer. Produced via immunoSEQ multiplex PCR; TCRdb's table is partial and in-frame only. The sample shows 72,000 or so clones, roughly nine tenths of them seen only once. Sequenced here: peripheral blood, sampled before any cancer treatment. These receptors were taken from a male donor older than 55 with stage III squamous cell lung carcinoma.

The gene calls are TRBV11-2 and TRBJ2-5, with a weak D call TRBD1 (6 bases). The CDR3 is made up of 15 amino acids. V shed 5 bases and J shed 1 base, with 14 bases lying between them. Germline lookup yields CDR1 SGHAT and CDR2 FQNNGV. Here the CDR3 DNA reads TGTGCCAGCAGCCCGTCCAGGGGATCCCAAGAGACCCAGTACTTC. It yields the protein CASSPSRGSQETQYF.

As regards this clone: The identical CDR3 is also encoded by other nucleotide sequences in the sample. The V gene is TRBV5-1, the J gene TRBJ2-3; D unclear. CDR1 is SGHRS and CDR2 is YFSETQ in the germline V gene. Trimming shortened V by 4 bases and J by 5 bases, and 11 bases separated the two germline ends. The CDR3 covers 13 residues. As DNA, the CDR3 is TGCGCCAGCAGCCTGGAAGGGATAGATACGCAGTATTTT. This gives the protein CASSLEGIDTQYF.

This clone was counted only a few times. This chain connects TRBV6-1 to TRBJ1-5, with D hard to call. Germline V gene sequence: CDR1 MNHNS, CDR2 SASEGT. The CDR3 sequence is 14 residues long. V gave up 7 bases and J gave up 7 bases, with 17 bases separating them. The CDR3: CASTIGLENQPQHF. The CDR3 nucleotides are TGTGCCAGCACCATAGGGCTAGAAAACCAGCCCCAGCATTTT.

The chain is built from TRBV5-1 and TRBJ1-5; D call uncertain. There are 15 residues in the CDR3. CDR1 is SGHRS, CDR2 YFSETQ, per germline. V dropped 4 bases and J dropped 4 bases, with 15 bases sitting between them. The CDR3 here is CASSVGGGGNQPQHF. Here the CDR3 DNA reads TGCGCCAGCAGCGTGGGAGGTGGCGGAAATCAGCCCCAGCATTTT.

The chain is built from TRBV18 and TRBJ1-4; unclear D gene. Germline CDR1 KGHSH, CDR2 LQKENI. V lost 5 bases, J lost 6 bases, and 16 bases lay in between. The CDR3 consists of 15 residues. The CDR3 DNA reads TGTGCCAGCTCAAAGGACCGACGGCGGGATGAAAAACTGTTTTTT. It specifies CASSKDRRRDEKLFF.

The chain is built from TRBV9 and TRBJ2-3; 12 bases are a match to TRBD1. The CDR3 sequence is 18 residues long. The V gene's germline CDR1 is SGDLS and CDR2 YYNGEE. The trim removed 3 bases at V and 3 bases at J, leaving 11 bases unmatched. The CDR3 sequence: CASSALPGQGASTDTQYF. The CDR3 DNA is TGTGCCAGCAGCGCCTTACCGGGACAGGGGGCCTCGACAGATACGCAGTATTTT.

The rearrangement joins TRBV6-5 to TRBJ2-1; D is possibly TRBD1 or TRBD2 (5 bases each). CDR1 is MNHEY and CDR2 is SVGAGI in the germline V gene. The CDR3 contains 16 residues. The germline V and J ends were trimmed by 4 bases and 5 bases, with 18 bases remaining between them. The CDR3 nucleotides are TGTGCCAGCAGTTTAAGAGGGCCTGGGGCAGACAATGAGCAGTTCTTC. This encodes CASSLRGPGADNEQFF.

The chain combines TRBV11-2 with TRBJ2-5; D may be TRBD2 (7 bases). The CDR3 contains 14 residues. Germline V gene sequence: CDR1 SGHAT, CDR2 FQNNGV. The V gene lost 4 bases and the J gene lost 9 bases, with 18 bases spanning the gap. The CDR3 protein is CASSSGGRGTAQYF. The DNA for the CDR3 is TGTGCCAGCAGCTCCGGGGGGCGGGGGACGGCCCAGTACTTC.

The V call is TRBV19, the J call TRBJ1-1, with D maybe TRBD1 (6 bases). The V gene's germline CDR1 is LNHDA and CDR2 SQIVND (reference sequence). The CDR3 is 12 residues long. V was pared by 7 bases and J by 6 bases, with 12 bases between. In nucleotides, the CDR3 is TGTGCCAGTACGCGGGGGCTCTCTGAAGCTTTCTTT. Its protein is CASTRGLSEAFF.

V gene TRBV6-6 combines with J gene TRBJ1-1, with 9 positions matching TRBD1. Germline CDR1 reads MNHNY; CDR2 reads SVGAGI (reference sequence). Trimming took 5 bases from V and 0 from J; bases not matched to a gene: 1. This CDR3 region has 14 residues. CDR3 in amino acids: CASSRQGVNTEAFF. The CDR3 DNA reads as TGTGCCAGCAGTCGACAGGGGGTGAACACTGAAGCTTTCTTT.

This clone has just one count. The V gene is TRBV6-1, the J gene TRBJ1-5; D is perhaps TRBD1 (5 bases). The CDR3 length is 16 residues. Germline CDR1 MNHNS, CDR2 SASEGT. V was trimmed by 2 bases and J by 5 bases, leaving 16 bases between them. The CDR3 region is CASSEKMRQYHQPQHF. Written as DNA, the CDR3 is TGTGCCAGCAGTGAAAAAATGAGACAGTACCATCAGCCCCAGCATTTT.